This T cell receptor beta chain was sequenced in a study of T cells in localized non-small cell lung cancer. Notes on the study in general: Uninvolved adjacent lung had higher T cell clonality than tumor and all other tissues. A median approximately 59 of the top 100 tumor clones appeared in adjacent lung.

Comment on this clone: Its antigen is not identified.

This CDR3 spans 14 amino acids. CDR1 and CDR2 from the germline V gene are MNHEY and SMNVEV (reference sequence). Trimming shortened V by 4 bases and J by 4 bases, and 11 bases separated the two germline ends. The assay was immunoSEQ multiplex PCR, and TCRdb's table has in-frame clones only and misses some. The sample lists 90,000 to 100,000 clones; roughly 90% were seen once. The material sequenced was PBMCs, taken before any cancer treatment. This clonotype was obtained from a woman between 35 and 70 years old with stage II squamous cell lung carcinoma. The chain couples TRBV27 to TRBJ1-5, with D uncertain. The CDR3 DNA sequence: TGTGCCAGCAGTTCGAAGCAGAGGAATCAGCCCCAGCATTTT. The encoded protein is CASSSKQRNQPQHF.